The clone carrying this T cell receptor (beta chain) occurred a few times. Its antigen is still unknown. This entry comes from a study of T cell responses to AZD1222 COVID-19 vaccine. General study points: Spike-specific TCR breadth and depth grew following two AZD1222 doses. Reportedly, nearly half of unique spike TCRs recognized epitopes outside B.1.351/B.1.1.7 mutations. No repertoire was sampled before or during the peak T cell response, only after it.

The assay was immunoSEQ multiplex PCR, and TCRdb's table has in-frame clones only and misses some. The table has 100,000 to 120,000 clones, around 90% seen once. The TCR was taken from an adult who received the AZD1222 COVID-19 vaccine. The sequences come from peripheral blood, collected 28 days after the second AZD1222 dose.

This CDR3 is CASSLLGLPEQFF. As DNA, the CDR3 is TGTGCCAGCAGCTTGTTAGGACTGCCTGAGCAGTTCTTC. This chain links TRBV5-4 with TRBJ2-1, with a weak D call TRBD2 (5 bases). This CDR3 has 13 residues. V was pared by 1 base and J by 9 bases, with 11 bases between. Germline lookup yields CDR1 SGHNT and CDR2 YYREEE (reference sequence).